This T cell receptor (beta chain) was retrieved from a study of OX40 agonist ivuxolimab in advanced cancers. For the study at large: The eligibility criteria allowed prior anti-PD-1, anti-PD-L1 or anti-CTLA-4 therapy, and approximately 40% had some.

Trimming cost V 8 bases and J 4 bases; bases outside gene matches: 8. The CDR3 has 14 amino acids. The V gene's germline CDR1 is MDHEN and CDR2 SYDVKM. Sequencing used immunoSEQ multiplex PCR; TCRdb keeps in-frame clones, though not all of them. The sample carries about 77,000 clones, around 90% recorded once. The receptor was derived from an adult with an advanced solid tumor such as melanoma, head and neck, liver or kidney cancer. Specimen: CD4+ or CD8+ T cells sorted from blood, collected in a trial of the OX40 agonist ivuxolimab. This rearrangement joins TRBV28 to TRBJ1-2, with TRBD1 matching 9 bases. The CDR3 DNA is TGTGCCAGCGATCCGGGACAGGGATTCTATGGCTACACCTTC. It encodes CASDPGQGFYGYTF.